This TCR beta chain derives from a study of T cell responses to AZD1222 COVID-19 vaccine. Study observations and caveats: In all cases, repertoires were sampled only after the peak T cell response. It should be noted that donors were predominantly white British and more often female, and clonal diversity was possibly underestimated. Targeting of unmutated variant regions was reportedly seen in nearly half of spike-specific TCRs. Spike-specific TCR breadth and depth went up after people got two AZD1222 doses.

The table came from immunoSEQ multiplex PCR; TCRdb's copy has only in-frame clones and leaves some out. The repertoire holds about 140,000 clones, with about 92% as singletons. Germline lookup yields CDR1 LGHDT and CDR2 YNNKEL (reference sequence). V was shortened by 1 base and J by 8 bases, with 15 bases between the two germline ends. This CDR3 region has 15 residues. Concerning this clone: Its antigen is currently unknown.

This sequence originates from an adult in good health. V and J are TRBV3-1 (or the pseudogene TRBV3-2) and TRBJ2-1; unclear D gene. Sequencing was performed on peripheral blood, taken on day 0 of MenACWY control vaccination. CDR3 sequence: CASSQGDLRLHEQFF. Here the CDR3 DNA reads TGTGCCAGCAGCCAAGGAGATCTGCGTCTCCATGAGCAGTTCTTC.